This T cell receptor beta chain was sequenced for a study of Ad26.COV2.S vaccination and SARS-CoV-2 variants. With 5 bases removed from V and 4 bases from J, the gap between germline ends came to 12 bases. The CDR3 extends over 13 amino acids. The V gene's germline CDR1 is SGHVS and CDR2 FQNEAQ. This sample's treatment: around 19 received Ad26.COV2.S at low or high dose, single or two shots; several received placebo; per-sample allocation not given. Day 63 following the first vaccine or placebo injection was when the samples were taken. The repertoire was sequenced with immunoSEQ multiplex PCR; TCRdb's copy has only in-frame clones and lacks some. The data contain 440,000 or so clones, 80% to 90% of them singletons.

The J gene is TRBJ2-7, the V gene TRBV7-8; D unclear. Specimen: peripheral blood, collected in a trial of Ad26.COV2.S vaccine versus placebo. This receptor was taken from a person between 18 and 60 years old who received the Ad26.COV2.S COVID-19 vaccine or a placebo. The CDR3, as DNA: TGTGCCAGCAGCACCGGATATTTTTACGAGCAGTACTTC. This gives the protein CASSTGYFYEQYF.